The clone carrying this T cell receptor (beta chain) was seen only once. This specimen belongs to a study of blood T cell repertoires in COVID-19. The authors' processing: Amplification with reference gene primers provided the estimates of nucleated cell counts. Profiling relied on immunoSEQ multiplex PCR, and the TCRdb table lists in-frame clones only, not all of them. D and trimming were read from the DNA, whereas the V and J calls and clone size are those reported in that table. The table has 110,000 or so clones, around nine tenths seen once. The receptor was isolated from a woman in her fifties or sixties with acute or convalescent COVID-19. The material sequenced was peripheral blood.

Written as DNA, the CDR3 is TGTGCCAGCAGCCCCGAGGGCCTCACGCAGTATTTT. It codes for CASSPEGLTQYF. This rearrangement joins TRBV7-3 to TRBJ2-3; a weak D match, TRBD2 (5 bases). Trimming cost V 5 bases and J 9 bases, with 12 bases left between them. This CDR3 is 12 amino acids long. CDR1 is SGHTA, CDR2 FQGTGA, per germline.